Below are 20 T cell receptor beta chains sequenced from a single sample in a study of blood T cells in healthy people across ages. Then a second PCR, running roughly 6 to 11 cycles, was carried out with a sample-barcoded 5' primer and a J-beta primer mix. TCRdb re-called the 5' RACE reads through MiXCR, storing one row per CDR3 protein. In the table there are approximately 350,000 distinct CDR3 sequences, approximately 51% of which are singletons. Sequences were obtained from blood. These receptors all stem from a man aged 55 to 70 in good health.

The chain combines TRBV6-5 with TRBJ1-5; D is perhaps TRBD1 (6 bases). Germline lookup yields CDR1 MNHEY and CDR2 SVGAGI. V was clipped by 6 bases and J by 6 bases, with 9 bases between them. This CDR3 has 12 residues. The CDR3 region is CASRQGGQPQHF. The CDR3 bases are TGTGCCAGCAGACAGGGTGGTCAGCCCCAGCATTTT.

This clonotype was detected a few times. The chain links TRBV10-3 to TRBJ2-3; D call uncertain. The germline V and J ends were trimmed by 0 bases and 5 bases, with 6 bases remaining between them. The CDR3 loop spans 13 amino acids. The germline V gene encodes CDR1 ENHRY and CDR2 SYGVKD. The CDR3 loop is CAISESSRDTQYF. The CDR3, as DNA: TGTGCCATCAGTGAGTCGAGTCGAGATACGCAGTATTTT.

This clonotype has ten or more counts. This chain connects TRBV11-1 to TRBJ2-7, with a weak D call TRBD1 (5 bases). Germline CDR1 SGHAT, CDR2 FQDESV (reference sequence). Trimming removed 1 base from V and 5 bases from J, with 15 bases in between. CDR3 size: 15 residues. CDR3 DNA sequence: TGTGCCAGCAGCTTAGAGGGATGGCAGGGTGACGAGCAGTACTTC. The encoded protein is CASSLEGWQGDEQYF.

A note on this clonotype: The junction does not match germline at one end; this may be a read error. The gene calls are TRBV6-6 and TRBJ1-2; D is unclear. Germline CDR1 MNHNY, CDR2 SVGAGI (reference sequence). The CDR3 totals 13 residues. CDR3: CASSPETDYGHTF. CDR3 DNA: TGTGCCAGCAGTCCCGAGACTGACTATGGCCACACCTTC.

This clonotype came up a few times. The gene calls are TRBV20-1 and TRBJ2-1; TRBD2 matches 10 bases. Germline values: CDR1 DFQATT, CDR2 SNEGSKA (reference sequence). The junction had 10 bases not matched to a gene; V was cut back by 2 bases and J by 0 bases. The CDR3 is 18 residues long. The CDR3, as DNA: TGCAGTGCTAGAAGGACTAGCGGACGTCCCCTCTCCTACAATGAGCAGTTCTTC. Protein product: CSARRTSGRPLSYNEQFF.

This clonotype was counted a single time. The chain is built from TRBV29-1 and TRBJ2-1; 7 bases match TRBD2. Trimming at V came to 2 bases and at J to 7 bases, leaving 8 bases not matched to a gene. CDR3 length: 14 residues. Germline lookup yields CDR1 SQVTM and CDR2 ANQGSEA. The CDR3 here is CSVESRTRTNEQFF. Written as DNA, the CDR3 is TGCAGCGTTGAATCCCGGACTAGGACTAATGAGCAGTTCTTC.

This rearrangement joins TRBV9 to TRBJ2-7; D tentatively fits TRBD1 or TRBD2 (5 bases each). Trimming took 4 bases from V and 2 from J, leaving 13 bases between them. Per the germline V gene, CDR1 is SGDLS and CDR2 is YYNGEE. CDR3 length equals 14 residues. CDR3 nucleotide sequence: TGTGCCAGCAGCCCCCGGGACCCTACCTACGAGCAGTACTTC. Translation: CASSPRDPTYEQYF.

The chain is built from TRBV7-2 and TRBJ1-2, with unresolved D. CDR1 and CDR2 from the germline V gene are SGHTA and FQGNSA. V lost 4 bases, J lost 7 bases, and 13 bases lay in between. The CDR3 totals 13 residues. The CDR3 DNA reads as TGTGCCAGCAGCTCCCAGCTCTCTGGTGGCTACACCTTC. It encodes CASSSQLSGGYTF.

This chain joins TRBV11-2 and TRBJ2-5; 7 positions agree with TRBD2. The V and J ends lost 3 bases and 6 bases, in that order; junction bases with no gene match: 7. The CDR3 runs to 14 residues. Germline CDR1 is SGHAT and CDR2 is FQNNGV. The CDR3 nucleotides are TGTGCCAGCAGCTTGTCGGGGGGAAAGAAGACCCAGTACTTC. It codes for CASSLSGGKKTQYF.

This sequence joins TRBV30 and TRBJ2-1; tentatively, D is TRBD2 (6 bases). The J call could be wrong; TRBJ2-7 is a better fit for the DNA end. The CDR3 length is 14 residues. CDR1 is GTSNPN, CDR2 SVGIG, per germline (reference sequence). The CDR3 sequence is CAWSVKAGYNEQYF. In nucleotides, the CDR3 is TGTGCCTGGAGTGTAAAGGCGGGGTACAATGAGCAGTACTTC.

Notes on this clonotype: One junction end disagrees with the germline gene, perhaps due to a read error. This rearrangement joins TRBV20-1 to TRBJ2-1, with 10 bases lining up with TRBD2. This CDR3 has 14 residues. CDR1 DFQATT and CDR2 SNEGSKA come from the germline V gene (reference sequence). The CDR3 loop reads CSRAVAGGLQTQYF. CDR3 sequence (DNA): TGCAGTCGCGCAGTAGCGGGAGGTCTACAGACCCAGTACTTT.

The V gene is TRBV6-5, the J gene TRBJ2-7, with D possibly being TRBD1 or TRBD2 (7 bases each). The germline CDR1 and CDR2 sequences are MNHEY and SVGAGI. There are 13 residues in the CDR3. V shed 8 bases and J shed 6 bases, with 17 bases lying between them. The DNA for the CDR3 is TGTGCCAGCGGAAGACAGGGAGGGTCCGAGCAGTACTTC. This codes for CASGRQGGSEQYF.

This clonotype appeared a few times. V is TRBV5-5 and J is TRBJ2-1; D is unresolved. CDR3 length: 12 residues. Germline assignment: CDR1 SGHKS and CDR2 YYEKEE (reference sequence). V was trimmed by 4 bases and J by 6 bases, leaving 8 bases between them. The CDR3 loop reads CASSLTTNEQFF. CDR3 DNA sequence: TGTGCCAGCAGCCTCACCACCAATGAGCAGTTCTTC.

The J gene is TRBJ2-1, the V gene TRBV27; D may be TRBD1 (7 bases). Gene TRBJ2-7 matches the end of the DNA better, so the J call may be wrong. Germline V gene lookup returns CDR1 MNHEY and CDR2 SMNVEV (reference sequence). This CDR3 comprises 14 residues. The CDR3 sequence: CASSPRPGGNEQYF. Written as DNA, the CDR3 is TGTGCCAGCAGTCCCCGGCCAGGGGGGAATGAGCAGTACTTC.

The chain is built from TRBV12-3 or TRBV12-4 and TRBJ2-3; tentatively, D is TRBD2 (6 bases). CDR3 length: 15 residues. With 5 bases removed from V and 2 bases from J, the gap between germline ends came to 14 bases. The CDR3 spells CASSPVSGYTDTQYF. CDR3 nucleotides: TGTGCCAGCAGTCCTGTGAGCGGGTACACAGATACGCAGTATTTT.

This chain's CDR3 is CASSYRPDSNNSPLHF. The DNA of the CDR3 is TGTGCCAGCAGTTACCGCCCGGACAGCAATAATTCACCCCTCCACTTT. The chain employs TRBV6-2 or TRBV6-3 and TRBJ1-6; D perhaps matches TRBD1 (6 bases). V dropped 2 bases and J dropped 5 bases, with 13 bases sitting between them. The CDR3 contains 16 residues. The germline V gene has CDR1 MNHEY and CDR2 SVGEGT.

The V and J genes are TRBV7-9 and TRBJ2-1; 7 bases are a match to TRBD2. Germline CDR1 and CDR2: SEHNR and FQNEAQ (reference sequence). The CDR3 is made up of 16 amino acids. V shed 5 bases and J 7 bases; nucleotides not matched to a gene: 14. For the CDR3, the DNA is TGTGCCAGCAGCACGAGCGGGTTAGCGGGCCGTAATGAGCAGTTCTTC. Protein: CASSTSGLAGRNEQFF.

The CDR3 reads CASRPWTSGQETQYF. The CDR3 DNA reads TGTGCCAGCAGACCCTGGACTAGCGGTCAAGAGACCCAGTACTTC. V gene TRBV6-2 or TRBV6-3 combines with J gene TRBJ2-5, with 10 bases identical to TRBD2. The CDR3 is made up of 15 amino acids. Germline CDR1 MNHEY, CDR2 SVGEGT. V gave up 6 bases and J gave up 2 bases; unmatched junction bases: 6.

This clonotype was recorded many times. V usage is TRBV20-1 and J usage is TRBJ2-5; D may be TRBD1 (6 bases). CDR3 size: 11 residues. Germline CDR1 is DFQATT and CDR2 is SNEGSKA (reference sequence). Trimming pared 5 bases from V and 4 bases from J, leaving 8 bases between. The CDR3 region has the DNA TGCAGTGCTCCCAGGGGAGAGACCCAGTACTTC. Amino acids: CSAPRGETQYF.

Note on this clonotype: This may arise from a read error, as a much more abundant clone is one base away. J is TRBJ1-1 and V is TRBV5-1; D unresolved. V lost 6 bases and J 4 bases, leaving 16 bases between the germline ends. The CDR3 length is 14 residues. Germline loops: CDR1 SGHRS, CDR2 YFSETQ. The CDR3: CASILAGYGTEAFF. DNA for the CDR3: TGCGCCAGCATCCTGGCCGGTTATGGCACTGAAGCTTTCTTT.